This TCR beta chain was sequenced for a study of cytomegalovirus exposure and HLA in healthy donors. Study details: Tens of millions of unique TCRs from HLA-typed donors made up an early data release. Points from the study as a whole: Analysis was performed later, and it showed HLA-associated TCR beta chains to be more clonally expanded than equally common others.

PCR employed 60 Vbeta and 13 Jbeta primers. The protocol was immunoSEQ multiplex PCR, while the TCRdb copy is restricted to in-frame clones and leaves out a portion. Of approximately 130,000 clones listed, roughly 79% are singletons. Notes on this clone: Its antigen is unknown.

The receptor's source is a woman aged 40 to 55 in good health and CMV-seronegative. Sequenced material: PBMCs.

The CDR3 bases are TGCGCCAGCAGCTTGGGGGCCGGGACAGGGGGATTGGGCGGCACAGATACGCAGTATTTT. Translated: CASSLGAGTGGLGGTDTQYF. The V call is TRBV5-1, the J call TRBJ2-3; 11 positions match TRBD1. This CDR3 comprises 20 residues. Per the germline V gene, CDR1 is SGHRS and CDR2 is YFSETQ. Germline trimming cut 0 bases from V and 1 base from J; bases unmatched to any gene: 13.